The 17 T cell receptor beta chains reported below all come from one sample, sequenced in a study of blood T cell dynamics during melanoma immunotherapy. Stated time point: pre-treatment baseline. TCRdb keeps only in-frame clones here, not all; method: immunoSEQ multiplex PCR. The sample has a few hundred clones, approximately 72% seen once; the top ten hold roughly 5.2%. The source was central memory CD8+ T cells from blood, collected from a patient treated with checkpoint blockade. Source of these receptors: a human donor with melanoma.

This sequence joins TRBV29-1 and TRBJ2-1; 10 nucleotides align to TRBD2. The CDR3 is 15 amino acids. The ends lost 4 bases at V and 6 bases at J; junction bases unmatched: 9. Germline V lookup: CDR1 SQVTM, CDR2 ANQGSEA. DNA of the CDR3: TGCAGCGTTGGACTAGCGGGTCATGGGGGCAATGAGCAGTTCTTC. Its translation is CSVGLAGHGGNEQFF.

This chain connects TRBV27 to TRBJ1-2; 8 bases are a match to TRBD1. CDR3 length: 12 residues. Per germline, CDR1 MNHEY and CDR2 SMNVEV (reference sequence). V dropped 6 bases and J dropped 8; count of bases not matched to a gene: 5. The CDR3 sequence is CASRKTGEGYTF. The CDR3 nucleotides are TGTGCCAGCAGAAAGACAGGGGAAGGCTACACCTTC.

The V and J genes are TRBV21-1 and TRBJ1-1; the D call in the table, TRBD1, was not verified against the DNA. TRBV21-1 is a known pseudogene. This CDR3 contains 14 residues. The CDR3 DNA reads as TGTGCCAGCAGTTTGACAGGGGCCAGCACTGAAGCTTTCTTT. This sequence encodes CASSLTGASTEAFF.

Remarks on this clone: A read error may produce the germline difference seen at one junction end. This chain uses TRBV10-3 with TRBJ2-2; a possible D gene is TRBD2 (5 bases). The CDR3 extends over 14 amino acids. Per the germline V gene, CDR1 is ENHRY and CDR2 is SYGVKD. CDR3 sequence reads: CAISRTREHRGAVF. DNA of the CDR3: TGTGCCATCAGCAGGACCCGCGAACACCGGGGAGCTGTTTTT.

The chain uses TRBV5-5 and TRBJ1-3; a weak D match, TRBD1 (6 bases). Trimming shortened V by 5 bases and J by 3 bases, and 15 bases separated the two germline ends. The germline CDR1 and CDR2 sequences are SGHKS and YYEKEE (reference sequence). The CDR3 loop spans 15 amino acids. This CDR3 reads CASSSTQGYGNTIYF. CDR3 DNA sequence: TGTGCCAGCAGTTCCACCCAGGGGTATGGAAACACCATATATTTT. The entire variable domain, with the rest obtained from reference TRBV5-5 and TRBJ1-3, is as follows: DAGVTQSPTHLIKTRGQQVTLRCSPISGHKSVSWYQQVLGQGPQFIFQYYEKEERGRGNFPDRFSARQFPNYSSELNVNALLLGDSALYLCASSSTQGYGNTIYFGEGSWLTVV.

This sequence joins TRBV9 and TRBJ2-1, with TRBD1 matching over 8 bases. The CDR3 loop spans 16 amino acids. Germline loops: CDR1 SGDLS, CDR2 YYNGEE. V was pared by 4 bases and J by 5 bases, with 11 bases of the junction left unmatched. The CDR3 loop is CASSTRTGPPHNEQFF. The CDR3 nucleotides are TGTGCCAGCAGCACAAGGACAGGGCCCCCTCACAATGAGCAGTTCTTC.

Regarding this clone: Because the CDR3's place on the DNA is in doubt, the DNA is left out and the CDR3 is given as listed by TCRdb. The chain employs TRBV28 and TRBJ2-1; the table's D call TRBD1 went unverified against the DNA. Ends included, the CDR3 has 15 residues. Germline CDR1 is MDHEN and CDR2 is SYDVKM. The CDR3 protein is CASSTSARAGNEQFF.

The CDR3 region is CASSYSGQGSYEQYF. In DNA form, the CDR3 reads TGTGCCAGCAGTTACTCAGGACAGGGGTCCTACGAGCAGTACTTC. The rearrangement joins TRBV6-6 to TRBJ2-7; TRBD1 matches 9 bases. Trimming cost V 0 bases and J 1 base; bases outside gene matches: 1. Looked up from germline, CDR1 is MNHNY and CDR2 is SVGAGI (reference sequence). This CDR3 comprises 15 residues.

The CDR3, as DNA: TGTGCCAGCAGGGGGAGGGGGCGAAACGGGGAGCTGTTTTTT. Protein product: CASRGRGRNGELFF. V gene TRBV6-4 combines with J gene TRBJ2-2; D possibly uses TRBD1 or TRBD2 (7 bases each). CDR3 length: 14 amino acids. Per the germline V gene, CDR1 is MRHNA and CDR2 is SNTAGT. With 6 bases removed from V and 7 bases from J, the gap between germline ends came to 15 bases.

This chain joins TRBV6-4 and TRBJ2-2; the match to TRBD1 covers 8 bases. Germline-derived CDR1 and CDR2 are MRHNA and SNTAGT. The CDR3 runs to 14 residues. V shed 3 bases and J 6 bases; nucleotides not matched to a gene: 3. The CDR3 here is CASSEQGEAGELFF. CDR3 in DNA: TGTGCCAGCAGTGAACAGGGGGAGGCCGGGGAGCTGTTTTTT.

This clone was seen more than once but under ten times. V gene TRBV4-3 combines with J gene TRBJ2-7; 7 nucleotides agree with TRBD1. V gave up 4 bases and J gave up 4 bases; unmatched junction bases: 10. This CDR3 has 15 residues. Germline V gene sequence: CDR1 LGHNA, CDR2 YSLEER. CDR3 amino acids: CASSLETGSWYEQYF. The CDR3 coding sequence is TGCGCCAGCAGCCTCGAGACAGGGTCCTGGTACGAGCAGTACTTC.

The table lists this clone with a few counts. V usage is TRBV4-1 and J usage is TRBJ2-3; D may be TRBD2 (5 bases). The germline V gene encodes CDR1 MGHRA and CDR2 YSYEKL. The CDR3 extends over 15 amino acids. V gave up 4 bases and J gave up 5 bases, with 16 bases separating them. CDR3: CASSRSSSGRDTQYF. In DNA form, the CDR3 reads TGCGCCAGCAGCCGATCCAGCAGCGGACGAGATACGCAGTATTTT.

The chain has TRBV6-1 and TRBJ2-3, with a possible D match to TRBD1 (6 bases). The V gene lost 3 bases and the J gene lost 3 bases, with 10 bases spanning the gap. The CDR3 has 14 residues. Germline V gene data show CDR1 as MNHNS and CDR2 as SASEGT. The CDR3 nucleotides read TGTGCCAGCAGTGACAGGGGAGAAACAGATACGCAGTATTTT. Translating it yields CASSDRGETDTQYF.

V is TRBV11-2 and J is TRBJ2-3; D possibly corresponds to TRBD2 (5 bases). Germline V gene data show CDR1 as SGHAT and CDR2 as FQNNGV. The length of the CDR3 is 17 residues. V was cut by 1 base and J by 2 bases, with 16 bases left in between. CDR3 nucleotides: TGTGCCAGCAGCTTAGTCCTCCGACTACAAAACACAGATACGCAGTATTTT. Amino acid sequence: CASSLVLRLQNTDTQYF.

The chain is built from TRBV11-3 and TRBJ2-7; 7 nucleotides agree with TRBD1. With 5 bases clipped from V and 4 bases from J, the junction kept 5 bases outside the gene matches. CDR1 is SGHNT and CDR2 is YENEEA in the germline V gene. This CDR3 region has 13 residues. CDR3 DNA sequence: TGTGCCAGCAGCGTCGGACAGGCTTACGAGCAGTACTTC. This encodes CASSVGQAYEQYF. Using reference TRBV11-3 and TRBJ2-7 for the parts outside the CDR3, the full variable domain is EAGVVQSPRYKIIEKKQPVAFWCNPISGHNTLYWYLQNLGQGPELLIRYENEEAVDDSQLPKDRFSAERLKGVDSTLKIQPAELGDSAVYLCASSVGQAYEQYFGPGTRLTVT.

As for this clone: A clone one base away is much larger, so this may be a read error. V gene TRBV4-2 combines with J gene TRBJ2-7, with TRBD1 identical over 7 bases. CDR1 is LGHNA, CDR2 YNFKEQ, per germline. The CDR3 has 15 amino acids. V lost 4 bases and J lost 4; bases outside the gene matches: 10. This chain's CDR3 is CASSLETGSWYEQYF. DNA for the CDR3: TGTGCCAGCAGCCTCGAGACAGGGTCCTGGTACGAGCAGTACTTC.

The chain has TRBV29-1 and TRBJ1-2; D remains unclear. The CDR3 covers 11 residues. V was shortened by 5 bases and J by 8 bases, with 12 bases between the two germline ends. Per germline, CDR1 SQVTM and CDR2 ANQGSEA. The chain's CDR3 is CSVWAGPGYTF. In nucleotides, the CDR3 is TGCAGCGTTTGGGCCGGGCCCGGCTACACCTTC.